This T cell receptor (beta chain) appears in the sequencing data of a study of CD8 T cells in Susac syndrome. The controls were healthy donors who were matched for age and sex. TEMRA cells were FACS-enriched and CD8+ and CD4+ T cells negatively isolated. Random hexamers were used to reverse transcribe the RNA input (roughly 0.5 to 1 ug). With immunoSEQ multiplex PCR, TCR beta CDR3 was amplified across 54 Vbeta and 13 Jbeta. TCRdb itself ran the immunoSEQ multiplex PCR reads through MiXCR, one entry per CDR3 protein. The sample has around 160,000 distinct CDR3 sequences; just under 95% are singletons. The CDR3 totals 14 residues. V lost 1 base, J lost 3 bases, and 7 bases lay in between. CDR1 and CDR2 from the germline V gene are SGHTA and FQGNSA.

This chain uses TRBV7-2 with TRBJ2-1; no firm D call. The source of this sequence is a human donor in good health. The sample comprised CD4+ T cells from PBMCs. The CDR3 reads CASSLDRYYNEQFF. In nucleotides, the CDR3 is TGTGCCAGCAGCTTAGACAGATACTACAATGAGCAGTTCTTC.